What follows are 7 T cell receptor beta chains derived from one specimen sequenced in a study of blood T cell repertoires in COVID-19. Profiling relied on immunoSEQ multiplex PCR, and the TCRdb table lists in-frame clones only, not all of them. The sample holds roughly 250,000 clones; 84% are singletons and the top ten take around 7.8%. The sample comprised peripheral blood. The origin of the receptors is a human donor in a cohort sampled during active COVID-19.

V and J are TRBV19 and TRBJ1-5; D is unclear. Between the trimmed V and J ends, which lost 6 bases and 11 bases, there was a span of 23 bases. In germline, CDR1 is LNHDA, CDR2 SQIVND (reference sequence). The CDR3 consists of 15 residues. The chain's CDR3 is CASRSGAPPAGAQHF. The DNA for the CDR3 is TGTGCCAGTAGATCGGGAGCCCCTCCTGCAGGAGCCCAGCATTTT.

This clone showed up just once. DNA for the CDR3: TGTGCCAGCAGTGAGGGGCGGGGGATAAGCACAGATACGCAGTATTTT. It specifies CASSEGRGISTDTQYF. The V and J genes are TRBV2 and TRBJ2-3; TRBD2 matches at 7 bases. The CDR3 runs 16 residues. The germline gives CDR1 SNHLY, CDR2 FYNNEI. V lost 3 bases to trimming and J lost 0 bases; unmatched junction nucleotides: 6.

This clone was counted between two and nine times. The CDR3 here is CASSPGLAHEQFF. Written as DNA, the CDR3 is TGTGCCAGCAGCCCGGGACTAGCCCATGAGCAGTTCTTC. J is TRBJ2-1 and V is TRBV3-1 (or the pseudogene TRBV3-2), with 9 bases lining up with TRBD2. Losses at the gene ends were 4 bases for V and 8 bases for J; bases not matched to a gene: 3. This CDR3 comprises 13 residues. CDR1 is LGHDT, CDR2 YNNKEL, per germline (reference sequence).

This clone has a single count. This CDR3 reads CASSRGTGAPANYGYTF. The DNA for the CDR3 is TGTGCCAGCAGCCGAGGGACAGGGGCCCCAGCTAACTATGGCTACACCTTC. The chain combines TRBV4-2 with TRBJ1-2; TRBD1 matches at 10 bases. Germline V gene data show CDR1 as LGHNA and CDR2 as YNFKEQ. V dropped 4 bases and J dropped 0; count of bases not matched to a gene: 8. The CDR3 loop spans 17 amino acids.

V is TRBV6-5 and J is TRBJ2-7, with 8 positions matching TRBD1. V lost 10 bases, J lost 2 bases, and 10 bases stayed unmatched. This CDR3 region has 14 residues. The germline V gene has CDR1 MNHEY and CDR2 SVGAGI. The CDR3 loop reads CATRPGQVAYEQYF. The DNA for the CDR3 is TGTGCCACCCGACCGGGACAGGTGGCCTACGAGCAGTACTTC.

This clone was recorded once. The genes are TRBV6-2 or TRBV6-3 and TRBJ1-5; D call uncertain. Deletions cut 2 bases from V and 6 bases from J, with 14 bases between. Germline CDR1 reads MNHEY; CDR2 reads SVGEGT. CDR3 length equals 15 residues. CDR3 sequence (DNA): TGTGCCAGCAGTTACCGGCCCGGTCGGGGTCAGCCCCAGCATTTT. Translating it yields CASSYRPGRGQPQHF.

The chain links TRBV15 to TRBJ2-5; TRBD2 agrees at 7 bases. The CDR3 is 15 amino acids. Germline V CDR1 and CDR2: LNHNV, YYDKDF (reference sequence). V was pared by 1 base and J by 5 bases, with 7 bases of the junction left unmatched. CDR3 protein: CATSRGGEGTETQYF. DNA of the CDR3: TGTGCCACCAGCAGAGGAGGGGAGGGGACCGAGACCCAGTACTTC.